This TCR beta chain was sequenced for a study of early T cells in non-severe SARS-CoV-2 infection. Study overall: It was bulk RNA from unsorted whole blood that was sequenced, and the chains were unpaired.

This clonotype was picked up a small number of times. TCRdb called the 5' RACE reads again in MiXCR, with one record for every CDR3 protein. In the table there are tens of thousands of distinct CDR3 sequences, 12% of which are singletons. The V and J ends lost 4 bases and 2 bases, in that order; junction bases with no gene match: 5. The CDR3 sequence is 15 residues long. CDR1 and CDR2 from the germline V gene are DFQATT and SNEGSKA (reference sequence). What was sequenced was whole blood. This clonotype was obtained from an adult who was a healthcare worker with PCR-confirmed SARS-CoV-2 infection or an uninfected control (not recorded which). V is TRBV20-1 and J is TRBJ2-1; 10 positions match TRBD2. The CDR3 coding sequence is TGCAGTGCTAATCTAGCGGGAGTGACCTACAATGAGCAGTTCTTC. Its translation: CSANLAGVTYNEQFF.